This is a list of T cell receptor beta chains from one sample in a study of long-term antiretroviral therapy in people with HIV. TCRdb's copy holds only in-frame clones and misses some; the assay was immunoSEQ multiplex PCR. The sample holds roughly 30,000 clones, approximately 87% seen once. The source material was unsorted PBMCs, sampled 4.7 to 5 years after starting antiretroviral therapy. The source is a man aged 35-49 years with HIV. CDR3s include the opening cysteine and the closing phenylalanine or tryptophan. A D gene is named only where the DNA matches it firmly. Not all rows give a size; the values are once, few, many and, for expanded clones, a class.

j_call	d_call	clone_size	v_call	cdr3_aa	cdr3_nt
TRBJ2-7	.	.	TRBV7-6	CASSPSDNPPYEQYF	TGTGCCAGCAGCCCTTCCGATAACCCCCCCTACGAGCAGTACTTC
TRBJ2-7	TRBD2	.	TRBV2	CASSESPQGERGSYEQYF	TGTGCCAGCAGTGAGAGTCCGCAAGGGGAGCGGGGGAGTTACGAGCAGTACTTC
TRBJ2-7	.	few	TRBV5-1	CASSSDRSYEQYF	TGCGCCAGCAGCTCCGACAGATCCTACGAGCAGTACTTC
TRBJ2-7	.	.	TRBV4-1	CASSPQRGVVHEQYF	TGCGCCAGCAGCCCCCAGAGGGGAGTCGTGCACGAGCAGTACTTC
TRBJ1-5	.	.	TRBV4-1	CASSQEENQPQHF	TGCGCCAGCAGCCAAGAGGAGAATCAGCCCCAGCATTTT
TRBJ2-1	.	.	TRBV25-1	CASSEDFYNEQFF	TGTGCCAGCAGCGAGGATTTCTACAATGAGCAGTTCTTC
TRBJ2-1	TRBD1	.	TRBV27	CASSWGTGSNEQFF	TGTGCCAGCAGCTGGGGGACAGGGTCCAATGAGCAGTTCTTC
TRBJ2-1	.	.	TRBV7-9	CASSHKDEQFF	TGTGCCAGCAGCCACAAGGATGAGCAGTTCTTC
TRBJ2-7	.	.	TRBV7-2	CASSLASQGYEQYF	TGTGCCAGCAGCTTAGCGTCGCAGGGGTACGAGCAGTACTTC
TRBJ2-1	TRBD2	.	TRBV15	CATRAGGTGYNEQFF	TGTGCCACCAGAGCCGGGGGGACTGGTTACAATGAGCAGTTCTTC
TRBJ1-2	.	.	TRBV5-4	CASSLVTGEGYTF	TGTGCCAGCAGCTTGGTCACGGGGGAGGGCTACACCTTC